The source of this TCR beta chain is a study of blood T cell repertoires in COVID-19. The V gene's germline CDR1 is SGHTA and CDR2 FQGTGA. The V end lost 0 bases, the J end lost 0 bases, and 9 bases lay between the germline ends. The CDR3 runs to 16 residues. Original methodology: Reference gene primer amplification yielded estimated nucleated cell counts. TCRdb's table, derived via immunoSEQ multiplex PCR, lists solely in-frame clones and lacks some. V, J and clone size are taken as reported in that table, and D and trimming were inferred from the DNA itself. Of under 200,000 clones listed, 84% are singletons.

This TCR was recovered from a man aged 35 to 55 who had recovered from COVID-19. Sequencing input: peripheral blood. The V and J genes are TRBV7-3 and TRBJ2-1; TRBD1 is a possible D gene (5 bases). The DNA of the CDR3 is TGTGCCAGCAGCTTAACAGGGGCCATCTCCTACAATGAGCAGTTCTTC. As protein: CASSLTGAISYNEQFF.